A selection of T cell receptor beta chains follows, all from one sample in a study of T cell responses to AZD1222 COVID-19 vaccine. The method was immunoSEQ multiplex PCR; TCRdb's version includes in-frame clones alone and lacks a portion of them. The data show some 150,000 clones, about 93% seen once. Sequences were derived from peripheral blood, sampled on day 0 of AZD1222 vaccination. The receptors derive from an adult in good health. The CDR3 runs from the conserved cysteine through the conserved F or W. The D gene is left open where the match is weak. A row's size may be missing; if present it is once, few, many or a size class.

clone_size,v_call,d_call,j_call,cdr3_nt,cdr3_aa
once,TRBV27,NA,TRBJ1-6,TGTGCCAGCAGTTTTCTTAGCAGCTCTTTGTTGTCACCCCTCCACTTT,CASSFLSSSLLSPLHF
NA,TRBV18,NA,TRBJ2-1,TGTGCCAGCTCACCACTGGGACAAATTTACAATGAGCAGTTCTTC,CASSPLGQIYNEQFF
NA,TRBV11-2,NA,TRBJ2-3,TGTGCCAGCAGCCCCAGGGGGGGGAGCGGGAGCACAGATACGCAGTATTTT,CASSPRGGSGSTDTQYF
NA,TRBV5-1,TRBD1,TRBJ2-7,TGCGCCAGCAGCCCCCAGGGGGTCTACGAGCAGTACTTC,CASSPQGVYEQYF
NA,TRBV7-2,TRBD2,TRBJ2-7,TGTGCCAGCAGCTCCCCGCTAGCGGGAGAATCCGAGCAGTACTTC,CASSSPLAGESEQYF
once,TRBV10-3,NA,TRBJ1-1,TGTGCCATCAGTAGGGCTAACACTGAAGCTTTCTTT,CAISRANTEAFF
NA,TRBV7-9,NA,TRBJ2-7,TGTGCCAGCAGCAAGACAGAATTCTACGAGCAGTACTTC,CASSKTEFYEQYF
NA,TRBV2,TRBD1,TRBJ2-1,TGTGCCAGCAGCACACAGGGGGCGCCGAACAATGAGCAGTTCTTC,CASSTQGAPNNEQFF
NA,TRBV6-5,NA,TRBJ1-4,TGTGCCAGCAGTTACTCGTTCCAAAGTTCGAATGAAAAACTGTTTTTT,CASSYSFQSSNEKLFF
once,TRBV3-1/TRBV3-2,TRBD2,TRBJ2-1,TGTGCCAGCAGCCAAATAGCGGGAGGCGGCAATGAGCAGTTCTTC,CASSQIAGGGNEQFF
NA,TRBV7-9,TRBD1,TRBJ1-4,TGTGCCAGCAGCTTATCCGGGACAGGGGGCAATGAAAAACTGTTTTTT,CASSLSGTGGNEKLFF
NA,TRBV7-3,NA,TRBJ2-1,TGTGCCAGCAGCTTGGATTTGGGTGAGCAGTTCTTC,CASSLDLGEQFF
NA,TRBV9,NA,TRBJ2-7,TGTGCCAGCAGCGTAGACGTTGGGGTTGGCGACGAGCAGTACTTC,CASSVDVGVGDEQYF
NA,TRBV13,TRBD1,TRBJ1-1,TGTGCCAGCAGCTTACTCATCCGGGACAGCATTAAAGCTTTCTTT,CASSLLIRDSIKAFF
NA,TRBV4-1,NA,TRBJ2-7,TGCGCCAGCAGCCAAGATAATACAGGGTTAGGGGACTACGAGCAGTACTTC,CASSQDNTGLGDYEQYF
NA,TRBV20-1,NA,TRBJ2-7,TGCAGTGCTAGCCCATACGAGCAGTACTTC,CSASPYEQYF
NA,TRBV19,NA,TRBJ1-5,TGTGCCAGTAGTACTGGACGGGACTTGAGGCCCCAGCATTTT,CASSTGRDLRPQHF
NA,TRBV9,NA,TRBJ1-1,TGTGCCAGCAGCGTAGTCACTGAAGCTTTCTTT,CASSVVTEAFF
NA,TRBV11-2,TRBD1,TRBJ2-5,TGTGCCAGCAGCCCTGGGACAGATCAAGAGACCCAGTACTTC,CASSPGTDQETQYF
NA,TRBV19,TRBD2,TRBJ2-3,TGTGCCAGTAGTACCCGATGGGGGGGGAGCACAGATACGCAGTATTTT,CASSTRWGGSTDTQYF
NA,TRBV11-3,NA,TRBJ1-1,TGTGCCAGCAGCGCGACAGGGAACACTGAAGCTTTCTTT,CASSATGNTEAFF
NA,TRBV19,TRBD1,TRBJ1-2,TGTGCCAGTAGCCGGGACAGGGTTCCATATGGCTACACCTTC,CASSRDRVPYGYTF